One and the same sample provided the 19 T cell receptor beta chains below, sequenced in a study of blood T cell repertoires in COVID-19. Produced via immunoSEQ multiplex PCR; TCRdb's table is partial and in-frame only. The data show approximately 210,000 clones, 83% seen once. Sequencing used peripheral blood. The source of these receptors is a woman aged 35 to 49 with active or convalescent COVID-19.

The V gene is TRBV6-2 or TRBV6-3, the J gene TRBJ2-1; 8 bases map to TRBD1. Trimming removed 5 bases from V and 9 bases from J; junction bases left unmatched: 9. Looked up from germline, CDR1 is MNHEY and CDR2 is SVGEGT. The CDR3 length is 14 residues. As DNA, the CDR3 is TGTGCCAGCAGTCGGCGGACAGGGATTAGTGAGCAGTTCTTC. Its translation: CASSRRTGISEQFF.

This sequence joins TRBV19 and TRBJ2-1; perhaps TRBD2 as D (6 bases). V lost 5 bases, J lost 15 bases, and 14 bases lay in between. The germline V gene encodes CDR1 LNHDA and CDR2 SQIVND (reference sequence). CDR3 size: 11 residues. CDR3 region: CASSSDLGGFF. As DNA, the CDR3 is TGTGCCAGTAGTTCCGACTTGGGAGGGTTCTTC.

The chain carries TRBV27 and TRBJ2-7, with D possibly TRBD1 on 5 matching bases. CDR3 length equals 14 residues. The germline V gene has CDR1 MNHEY and CDR2 SMNVEV (reference sequence). V gave up 6 bases and J gave up 2 bases, with 14 bases separating them. For the CDR3, the DNA is TGTGCCAGCAGCGAGACAGCCATGGCCTACGAGCAGTACTTC. This gives the protein CASSETAMAYEQYF.

The V call is TRBV28, the J call TRBJ2-7; D is unresolved. The ends were cut back, 11 bases at V and 5 bases at J, with 19 bases in the middle. CDR1 is MDHEN and CDR2 is SYDVKM in the germline V gene. The CDR3 totals 13 residues. CDR3 in amino acids: CAAPCGDVDEQYF. DNA for the CDR3: TGTGCCGCACCATGCGGAGACGTCGACGAGCAGTACTTC.

This clone was counted a few times. This chain uses TRBV7-8 with TRBJ2-5; D is possibly TRBD1 (6 bases). The germline V and J ends were trimmed by 4 bases and 5 bases, with 23 bases remaining between them. Germline loops: CDR1 SGHVS, CDR2 FQNEAQ. The CDR3 is 17 residues long. The CDR3 bases are TGTGCCAGCAGCTCCTCCCAATTGAGGACAGCCCGGGAGACCCAGTACTTC. Amino acids: CASSSSQLRTARETQYF.

This clone appeared a few times. The CDR3 DNA follows: TGTGCCATCAGTGAGTCAGGGGGCGAAGTGAACACTGAAGCTTTCTTT. It specifies CAISESGGEVNTEAFF. The V gene is TRBV10-3, the J gene TRBJ1-1, with 7 bases matching TRBD1. Per germline, CDR1 ENHRY and CDR2 SYGVKD. The V gene end was trimmed by 0 bases and the J gene end by 0 bases; junction bases not matched to a gene: 4. This CDR3 region has 16 residues.

The J gene is TRBJ2-5, the V gene TRBV13, with D possibly being TRBD1 (5 bases). CDR3 length: 14 residues. Per germline, CDR1 PRHDT and CDR2 FYEKMQ (reference sequence). Trimming cost V 4 bases and J 1 base, with 10 bases left between them. For the CDR3, the DNA is TGTGCCAGCAGCTACCGACAGTCCCAAGAGACCCAGTACTTC. Its protein is CASSYRQSQETQYF.

The V and J genes are TRBV11-3 and TRBJ1-5; perhaps TRBD1 as D (5 bases). V lost 0 bases, J lost 6 bases, and 6 bases lay in between. Per the germline V gene, CDR1 is SGHNT and CDR2 is YENEEA. CDR3 length: 13 residues. CDR3 coding DNA: TGTGCCAGCAGCTTAGATCAGGGTCAGCCCCAGCATTTT. Translation gives CASSLDQGQPQHF.

The rearrangement uses TRBV6-5 and TRBJ2-3, with TRBD2 matching over 9 bases. Germline trimming cut 2 bases from V and 3 bases from J; bases unmatched to any gene: 6. Germline CDR1 MNHEY, CDR2 SVGAGI. This CDR3 spans 16 amino acids. CDR3 in DNA: TGTGCCAGCAGTTACGGGGCGGGAGGGCCTACAGATACGCAGTATTTT. Protein: CASSYGAGGPTDTQYF.

The chain has TRBV7-2 and TRBJ2-5, with a tentative D call TRBD2 (5 bases). This CDR3 contains 13 residues. V lost 5 bases and J 5 bases, leaving 12 bases between the germline ends. The germline gives CDR1 SGHTA, CDR2 FQGNSA. This CDR3 is CASSDPPGETQYF. The CDR3 DNA reads as TGTGCCAGCAGCGACCCTCCGGGGGAGACCCAGTACTTC.

J is TRBJ2-3 and V is TRBV6-6; 7 positions agree with TRBD1. This CDR3 region has 17 residues. CDR1 MNHNY and CDR2 SVGAGI come from the germline V gene (reference sequence). V lost 6 bases, J lost 2 bases, and 14 bases stayed unmatched. DNA for the CDR3: TGTGCCAGCAGCCGAACTCGTCCGGGACAGTACACAGATACGCAGTATTTT. This sequence encodes CASSRTRPGQYTDTQYF.

This chain links TRBV5-4 with TRBJ1-2; a possible D gene is TRBD1 (6 bases). The CDR3 has 15 amino acids. Trimming took off 1 base at V and 8 bases at J, with 18 bases between the two ends. Germline values: CDR1 SGHNT, CDR2 YYREEE (reference sequence). CDR3 bases: TGTGCCAGCAGCTTGAAATCGGGGGGGCCCGGCGGCTACACCTTC. This sequence encodes CASSLKSGGPGGYTF.

The chain couples TRBV3-1 (or the pseudogene TRBV3-2) to TRBJ2-5, with D unresolved. There are 13 residues in the CDR3. Deletions cut 3 bases from V and 3 bases from J, with 8 bases between. Germline CDR1 reads LGHDT; CDR2 reads YNNKEL (reference sequence). CDR3 nucleotides: TGTGCCAGCAGCCAGTCTAACGAAGAGACCCAGTACTTC. Translating gives CASSQSNEETQYF.

J is TRBJ2-2 and V is TRBV7-2, with D unresolved. With 5 bases removed from V and 1 base from J, the gap between germline ends came to 8 bases. The CDR3 has 14 residues. Germline CDR1 and CDR2: SGHTA and FQGNSA. The CDR3 DNA follows: TGTGCCAGCAGCCCCGACTGGAACACCGGGGAGCTGTTTTTT. Its translation: CASSPDWNTGELFF.

The chain links TRBV7-9 to TRBJ1-5; the match to TRBD1 covers 10 bases. Germline trimming cut 5 bases from V and 7 bases from J; bases unmatched to any gene: 11. Per the germline V gene, CDR1 is SEHNR and CDR2 is FQNEAQ (reference sequence). This CDR3 is built from 16 residues. CDR3 bases: TGTGCCAGCAGCGAGTACGACAGGGGGCTAGGACAGCCCCAGCATTTT. This gives the protein CASSEYDRGLGQPQHF.

The CDR3 sequence is CASSPSVTGNGYTF. The DNA of the CDR3 is TGTGCCAGCAGCCCATCAGTGACAGGGAATGGCTACACCTTC. J is TRBJ1-2 and V is TRBV16; 7 bases match TRBD1. J gave up 6 bases and V 4 bases, and 8 bases lay outside the gene matches. In germline, CDR1 is KGHSY, CDR2 FQNENV. This CDR3 spans 14 amino acids.

V is TRBV4-1 and J is TRBJ2-1, with TRBD2 identical over 7 bases. V was clipped by 0 bases and J by 9 bases; unmatched bases: 2. CDR1 is MGHRA and CDR2 is YSYEKL in the germline V gene. This CDR3 spans 13 amino acids. CDR3 region: CASSQERGSEQFF. The CDR3 nucleotides read TGCGCCAGCAGCCAAGAGCGGGGGAGTGAGCAGTTCTTC.

The chain employs TRBV3-1 (or the pseudogene TRBV3-2) and TRBJ1-2; the D gene is possibly TRBD1 (5 bases). The CDR3 length is 14 residues. Germline CDR1 reads LGHDT; CDR2 reads YNNKEL (reference sequence). With 0 bases removed from V and 4 bases from J, the gap between germline ends came to 9 bases. The DNA of the CDR3 is TGTGCCAGCAGCCAAGAGGACAATAGCTATGGCTACACCTTC. Translation gives CASSQEDNSYGYTF.

V is TRBV25-1 and J is TRBJ2-7, with TRBD2 as a possible D gene (7 bases). The V and J ends lost 2 bases and 2 bases respectively, with 13 bases between them. CDR3 length: 15 residues. Germline V gives CDR1 MGHDK, CDR2 SYGVNS. Here the CDR3 DNA reads TGTGCCAGCAGTGAAACCAGGGGAGGGCCCTACGAGCAGTACTTC. Protein: CASSETRGGPYEQYF.